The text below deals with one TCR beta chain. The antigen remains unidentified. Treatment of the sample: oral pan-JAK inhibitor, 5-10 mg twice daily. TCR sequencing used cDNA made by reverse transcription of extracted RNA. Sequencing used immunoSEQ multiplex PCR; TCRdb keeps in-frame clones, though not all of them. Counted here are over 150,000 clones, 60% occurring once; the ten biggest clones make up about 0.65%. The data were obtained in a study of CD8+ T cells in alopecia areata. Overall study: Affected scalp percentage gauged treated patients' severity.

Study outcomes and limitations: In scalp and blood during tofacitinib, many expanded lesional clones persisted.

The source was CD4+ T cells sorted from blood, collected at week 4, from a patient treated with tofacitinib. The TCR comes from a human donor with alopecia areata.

The CDR3 bases are TGCGCCAGCAGAGACGGATCCACCGGGGAGCTGTTTTTT. It encodes CASRDGSTGELFF. V gene TRBV5-1 combines with J gene TRBJ2-2; D unclear. Germline V gives CDR1 SGHRS, CDR2 YFSETQ. The ends were cut back, 5 bases at V and 4 bases at J, with 9 bases in the middle. This CDR3 is built from 13 residues.